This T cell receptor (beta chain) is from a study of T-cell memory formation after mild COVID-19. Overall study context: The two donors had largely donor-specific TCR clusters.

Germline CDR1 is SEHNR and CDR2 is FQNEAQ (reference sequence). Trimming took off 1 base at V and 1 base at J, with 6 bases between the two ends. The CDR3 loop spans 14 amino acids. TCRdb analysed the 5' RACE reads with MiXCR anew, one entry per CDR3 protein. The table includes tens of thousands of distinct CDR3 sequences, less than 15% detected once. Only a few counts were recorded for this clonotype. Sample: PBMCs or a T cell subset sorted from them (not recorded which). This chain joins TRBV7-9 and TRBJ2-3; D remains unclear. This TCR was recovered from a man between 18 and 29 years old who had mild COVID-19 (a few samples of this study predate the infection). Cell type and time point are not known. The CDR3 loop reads CASSLVVGTDTQYF. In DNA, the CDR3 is TGTGCCAGCAGCTTAGTGGTAGGCACAGATACGCAGTATTTT.